One and the same sample provided the 18 T cell receptor beta chains below, sequenced in a study of blood T cell repertoires in COVID-19. The protocol was immunoSEQ multiplex PCR, while the TCRdb copy is restricted to in-frame clones and leaves out a portion. The repertoire includes some 500,000 clones, 85% to 90% of them detected once, and less than 2% sits in the top ten. Specimen: PBMCs or T cells enriched from blood (not recorded which). Receptor source: a woman between 40 and 50 years old who had recovered from COVID-19.

This chain connects TRBV4-1 to TRBJ2-1; 11 positions match TRBD2. Trimming cost V 2 bases and J 2 bases; bases outside gene matches: 5. This CDR3 spans 17 amino acids. The germline V gene has CDR1 MGHRA and CDR2 YSYEKL. The CDR3 spells CASSQLLAGVPYNEQFF. Written as DNA, the CDR3 is TGCGCCAGCAGCCAACTACTAGCGGGAGTACCCTACAATGAGCAGTTCTTC.

This chain connects TRBV19 to TRBJ1-2, with D unresolved. CDR1 and CDR2 from the germline V gene are LNHDA and SQIVND (reference sequence). This CDR3 comprises 13 residues. Trimming removed 9 bases at V and 6 bases at J, with 17 bases between. The CDR3 is CASTNSGYDGYTF. The CDR3 DNA is TGTGCCAGCACAAACTCGGGGTACGATGGCTACACCTTC. The full variable domain, in which reference TRBV19 and TRBJ1-2 provide the parts outside the CDR3, is DGGITQSPKYLFRKEGQNVTLSCEQNLNHDAMYWYRQDPGQGLRLIYYSQIVNDFQKGDIAEGYSVSREKKESFPLTVTSAQKNPTAFYLCASTNSGYDGYTFGSGTRLTVV.

This chain links TRBV27 with TRBJ2-7, with TRBD1 matching over 10 bases. V dropped 6 bases and J dropped 3; count of bases not matched to a gene: 5. There are 14 residues in the CDR3. Germline V gene data show CDR1 as MNHEY and CDR2 as SMNVEV (reference sequence). In DNA, the CDR3 is TGTGCCAGCAGGCCCGGGACAGGGGACTACGAGCAGTACTTC. This sequence encodes CASRPGTGDYEQYF.

The genes are TRBV24-1 and TRBJ2-1, with D tentatively TRBD2 (6 bases). CDR1 and CDR2 from the germline V gene are KGHDR and SFDVKD. This CDR3 spans 14 amino acids. Trimming took 9 bases from V and 0 from J, leaving 11 bases between them. The chain's CDR3 is CATSGRSSYNEQFF. CDR3 sequence (DNA): TGTGCCACCTCAGGGAGGAGCTCCTACAATGAGCAGTTCTTC.

In DNA form, the CDR3 reads TGTGCCACCAGTGATCCGGGACAGCACACCGGGGAGCTGTTTTTT. Translated, it gives CATSDPGQHTGELFF. The chain combines TRBV24-1 with TRBJ2-2, with 7 bases fitting TRBD1. Germline loops: CDR1 KGHDR, CDR2 SFDVKD. The CDR3 has 15 amino acids. V lost 3 bases, J lost 3 bases, and 3 bases stayed unmatched.

The chain couples TRBV5-5 to TRBJ1-4; 10 bases agree with TRBD1. CDR1 SGHKS and CDR2 YYEKEE come from the germline V gene (reference sequence). J gave up 3 bases and V 4 bases, and 12 bases lay outside the gene matches. This CDR3 has 18 residues. The CDR3 nucleotides read TGTGCCAGCAGCCCAGGGACAGGGGCGTTCGCGTCTAATGAAAAACTGTTTTTT. Amino acid sequence: CASSPGTGAFASNEKLFF.

The chain combines TRBV29-1 with TRBJ2-7, with 12 bases matching TRBD2. The CDR3 extends over 19 amino acids. The V segment lost 7 bases and the J segment 0 bases; nucleotides outside the gene matches: 19. Germline loops: CDR1 SQVTM, CDR2 ANQGSEA. The DNA of the CDR3 is TGCAGCGGAACATGGGGTGGGACAGGGACTAGCGGGTACTCCTACGAGCAGTACTTC. Translating gives CSGTWGGTGTSGYSYEQYF.

The chain couples TRBV12-3 or TRBV12-4 to TRBJ1-2, with 7 bases lining up with TRBD1. V lost 5 bases and J lost 5; bases outside the gene matches: 5. The CDR3 sequence is 13 residues long. The chain's CDR3 is CASSNTGEYGYTF. Written as DNA, the CDR3 is TGTGCCAGCAGTAATACAGGGGAGTATGGCTACACCTTC.

This rearrangement joins TRBV7-9 to TRBJ1-5; D call uncertain. Germline-derived CDR1 and CDR2 are SEHNR and FQNEAQ (reference sequence). Trimming left V 4 bases short and J 4 bases short, with 8 bases between. This CDR3 is 13 amino acids long. CDR3 amino acids: CASSSLPNQPQHF. CDR3 bases: TGTGCCAGCAGCTCTCTCCCGAATCAGCCCCAGCATTTT.

The genes are TRBV21-1 and TRBJ1-5. TRBV21-1 is an annotated pseudogene. This CDR3 has 13 amino acids. The CDR3 protein is CASSKIGDQPQHF. The CDR3 DNA reads TGTGCCAGCAGCAAAATCGGGGATCAGCCCCAGCATTTT.

This chain connects TRBV23-1 to TRBJ1-1; 7 nucleotides align to TRBD1. TRBV23-1 falls under the ORF class, with uncertain function. This CDR3 has 14 residues. V was clipped by 3 bases and J by 6 bases; unmatched bases: 7. In nucleotides, the CDR3 is TGCGCCAGCAGTCAGCGGGACAGCAGGCCTGAAGCTTTCTTT. It specifies CASSQRDSRPEAFF.

V is TRBV5-4 and J is TRBJ2-7, with a possible D match to TRBD1 (6 bases). V lost 3 bases, J lost 0 bases, and 10 bases lay in between. Germline CDR1 and CDR2: SGHNT and YYREEE (reference sequence). The CDR3 consists of 14 residues. Written as DNA, the CDR3 is TGTGCCAGCAGCTCGATGACAGGCTCCTACGAGCAGTACTTC. Protein product: CASSSMTGSYEQYF. Combining the CDR3 with reference TRBV5-4 and TRBJ2-7 gives the whole variable domain ETGVTQSPTHLIKTRGQQVTLRCSSQSGHNTVSWYQQALGQGPQFIFQYYREEENGRGNFPPRFSGLQFPNYSSELNVNALELDDSALYLCASSSMTGSYEQYFGPGTRLTVT.

The V call is TRBV28, the J call TRBJ2-3, with D possibly matching TRBD1 (6 bases). The CDR3 totals 14 residues. CDR1 and CDR2 from the germline V gene are MDHEN and SYDVKM. The V end lost 6 bases, the J end lost 4 bases, and 14 bases lay between the germline ends. CDR3 sequence reads: CASRSPTGPDTQYF. The CDR3 region has the DNA TGTGCCAGCAGAAGCCCCACAGGGCCAGATACGCAGTATTTT.

CDR3 in amino acids: CASAQGYGGTIYF. The CDR3 DNA reads TGCGCCAGCGCACAGGGTTATGGAGGCACCATATATTTT. V is TRBV4-3 and J is TRBJ1-3; weak D call: TRBD1 (6 bases). From germline, CDR1 is LGHNA and CDR2 YSLEER. The CDR3 length is 13 residues. Trimming shortened V by 8 bases and J by 9 bases, and 17 bases separated the two germline ends.

The rearrangement links TRBV29-1 to TRBJ2-7; the D gene is possibly TRBD1 (5 bases). V lost 3 bases and J lost 2, with 8 bases in between. CDR3 length: 12 residues. Per the germline V gene, CDR1 is SQVTM and CDR2 is ANQGSEA. CDR3 bases: TGCAGCGTTGAGACAGTGACCTACGAGCAGTACTTC. Protein: CSVETVTYEQYF.

The V gene is TRBV4-1, the J gene TRBJ1-3, with 9 bases lining up with TRBD1. Losses at the gene ends were 3 bases for V and 7 bases for J; bases not matched to a gene: 22. CDR1 and CDR2 (germline): MGHRA, YSYEKL. The CDR3 contains 20 residues. The DNA of the CDR3 is TGCGCCAGCAGCCATGAGGAGCCGGGACAGGGTAACTTTTTGGGGAACACCATATATTTT. Amino acid sequence: CASSHEEPGQGNFLGNTIYF.

J is TRBJ1-2 and V is TRBV18; 8 bases agree with TRBD1. This CDR3 has 17 residues. Per the germline V gene, CDR1 is KGHSH and CDR2 is LQKENI. The V gene end was trimmed by 3 bases and the J gene end by 5 bases; junction bases not matched to a gene: 14. The CDR3 protein is CASSPQDRERWFYGYTF. The CDR3 DNA reads TGTGCCAGCTCACCTCAGGACAGGGAACGGTGGTTTTATGGCTACACCTTC. Filled out from reference TRBV18 and TRBJ1-2, the complete variable domain reads NAGVMQNPRHLVRRRGQEARLRCSPMKGHSHVYWYRQLPEEGLKFMVYLQKENIIDESGMPKERFSAEFPKEGPSILRIQQVVRGDSAAYFCASSPQDRERWFYGYTFGSGTRLTVV.

The CDR3 coding sequence is TGTGCCAGCAGCTCCCAATGGCGCAGCGTTAGATTCTCTGGGGCCAACGTCCTGACTTTC. The encoded protein is CASSSQWRSVRFSGANVLTF. The chain couples TRBV9 to TRBJ2-6; unclear D gene. Trimming took off 4 bases at V and 0 bases at J, with 23 bases between the two ends. The germline gives CDR1 SGDLS, CDR2 YYNGEE. The CDR3 totals 20 residues.